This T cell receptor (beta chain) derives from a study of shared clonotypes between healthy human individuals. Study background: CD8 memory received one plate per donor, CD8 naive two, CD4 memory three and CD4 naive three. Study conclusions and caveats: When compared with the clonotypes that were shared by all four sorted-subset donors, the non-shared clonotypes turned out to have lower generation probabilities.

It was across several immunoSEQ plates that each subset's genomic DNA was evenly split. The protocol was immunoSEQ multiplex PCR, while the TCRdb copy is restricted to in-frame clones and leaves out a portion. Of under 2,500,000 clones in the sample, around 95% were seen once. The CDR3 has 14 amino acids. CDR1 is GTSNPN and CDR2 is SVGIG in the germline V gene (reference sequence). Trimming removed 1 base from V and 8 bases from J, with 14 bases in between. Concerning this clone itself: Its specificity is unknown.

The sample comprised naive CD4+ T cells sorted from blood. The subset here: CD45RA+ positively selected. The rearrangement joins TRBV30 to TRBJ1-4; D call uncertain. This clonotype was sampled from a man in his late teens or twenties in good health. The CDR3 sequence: CAWSAAVHREKLFF. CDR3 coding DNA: TGTGCCTGGAGTGCCGCGGTTCACCGCGAAAAACTGTTTTTT. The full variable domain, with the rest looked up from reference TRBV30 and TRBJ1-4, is SQTIHQWPATLVQPVGSPLSLECTVEGTSNPNLYWYRQAAGRGLQLLFYSVGIGQISSEVPQNLSASRPQDRQFILSSKKLLLSDSGFYLCAWSAAVHREKLFFGSGTQLSVL.